This is a list of T cell receptor beta chains from one sample in a study of CD8 T cells in ankylosing spondylitis. TCRdb re-derived calls from the 5' RACE reads in MiXCR, one entry per CDR3 protein. Of 800,000 to 900,000 distinct CDR3 sequences listed, roughly 10% were seen once; the top ten hold about 0.5%. The material sequenced was blood, either unsorted or a sorted T cell fraction (not recorded which). The receptor set was obtained from a male donor with ankylosing spondylitis. Each CDR3 is given with its conserved first and last residue. D genes are given only for firm matches. Part of the rows lack a size; the others show once, few, many or a class for expanded clones.

V gene: TRBV20-1
D gene: .
J gene: TRBJ2-3
clone size: many
CDR3 length: 14
CDR3 DNA: TGCAGTGCTAGAGGAGGGCTACCCCCGGATACGCAGTATTTT
CDR3 protein: CSARGGLPPDTQYF

V gene: TRBV5-1
D gene: TRBD1
J gene: TRBJ1-1
clone size: .
CDR3 length: 14
CDR3 DNA: TGCGCCAGCAGCTTGGGACAGGGGACGTCTCAAGCTTTCTTT
CDR3 protein: CASSLGQGTSQAFF

V gene: TRBV4-2
D gene: .
J gene: TRBJ1-3
clone size: few
CDR3 length: 16
CDR3 DNA: TGTGCCAGCAGCCAAGATAGGCTGGGCTCTGGAAACACCATATATTTT
CDR3 protein: CASSQDRLGSGNTIYF

V gene: TRBV4-3
D gene: .
J gene: TRBJ1-5
clone size: many
CDR3 length: 14
CDR3 DNA: TGCGCCAGCAGCCAAGTACCGGGGGAACAGCCCCAGCATTTT
CDR3 protein: CASSQVPGEQPQHF

V gene: TRBV27
D gene: .
J gene: TRBJ2-1
clone size: few
CDR3 length: 12
CDR3 DNA: TGTGCCAGCAGTTTTCGAGGGGTCGGGCAGTTCTTC
CDR3 protein: CASSFRGVGQFF

V gene: TRBV5-1
D gene: TRBD1
J gene: TRBJ1-2
clone size: few
CDR3 length: 14
CDR3 DNA: TGCGCCAGCAGCACGGACAGGGGACGGGTAGACTACACCTTC
CDR3 protein: CASSTDRGRVDYTF

V gene: TRBV5-6
D gene: .
J gene: TRBJ2-1
clone size: few
CDR3 length: 13
CDR3 DNA: TGTGCCAGCAGCTGGACTGGGAGCAATGAGCAGTTCTTC
CDR3 protein: CASSWTGSNEQFF

V gene: TRBV5-1
D gene: TRBD1
J gene: TRBJ2-1
clone size: .
CDR3 length: 15
CDR3 DNA: TGCGCCAGCAGCCAACAGGGGGCAATCTACAATGAGCAGTTCTTC
CDR3 protein: CASSQQGAIYNEQFF

V gene: TRBV29-1
D gene: .
J gene: TRBJ2-7
clone size: many
CDR3 length: 14
CDR3 DNA: TGCAGCGTTGGCCAAGGGGCCCAGTCAAGCACGCAGTACTTC
CDR3 protein: CSVGQGAQSSTQYF

V gene: TRBV5-1
D gene: .
J gene: TRBJ1-1
clone size: .
CDR3 length: 14
CDR3 DNA: TGCGCCAGCAGCTTGGACGGACAGCCCACTAAAGCTTTCTTT
CDR3 protein: CASSLDGQPTKAFF

V gene: TRBV16
D gene: .
J gene: TRBJ1-1
clone size: .
CDR3 length: 11
CDR3 DNA: TGTGCCAGCAGCCAACCAGGGGAAGCTTTCTTT
CDR3 protein: CASSQPGEAFF

V gene: TRBV29-1
D gene: .
J gene: TRBJ1-1
clone size: many
CDR3 length: 13
CDR3 DNA: TGCAGCGCTAGGGACGGATTGAACACTGAAGCTTTCTTT
CDR3 protein: CSARDGLNTEAFF

V gene: TRBV20-1
D gene: .
J gene: TRBJ1-2
clone size: .
CDR3 length: 15
CDR3 DNA: TGCAGTGCTAGAGATCGGCGGCTAGGGGCGGGGGGCTACACCTTC
CDR3 protein: CSARDRRLGAGGYTF

V gene: TRBV5-1
D gene: TRBD2
J gene: TRBJ2-3
clone size: few
CDR3 length: 15
CDR3 DNA: TGCGCCAGCAGCTTGGGGACTAGCAACACAGATACGCAGTATTTT
CDR3 protein: CASSLGTSNTDTQYF

V gene: TRBV9
D gene: TRBD1
J gene: TRBJ1-2
clone size: .
CDR3 length: 17
CDR3 DNA: TGTGCCAGCACCATACAGGGGGCGCCTGCTTCGGGCTATGGCTACACCTTC
CDR3 protein: CASTIQGAPASGYGYTF

V gene: TRBV7-2
D gene: TRBD2
J gene: TRBJ2-1
clone size: .
CDR3 length: 15
CDR3 DNA: TGTGCCAGCAGCCAGTCCGGGACTAGCGGGTATGAGCAGTTCTTC
CDR3 protein: CASSQSGTSGYEQFF

V gene: TRBV6-1
D gene: .
J gene: TRBJ2-3
clone size: few
CDR3 length: 13
CDR3 DNA: TGTGCCAGCAGTGAGGTCAACACAGATACGCAGTATTTT
CDR3 protein: CASSEVNTDTQYF

V gene: TRBV7-2
D gene: .
J gene: TRBJ2-5
clone size: few
CDR3 length: 13
CDR3 DNA: TGTGCCAGCAGCAAGACTAGGCTGGAGACCCAGTACTTC
CDR3 protein: CASSKTRLETQYF

V gene: TRBV24-1
D gene: .
J gene: TRBJ2-1
clone size: .
CDR3 length: 16
CDR3 DNA: TGTGCCACCAGTGGCCGGGGAAGGCCCAAAGACAATGAGCAGTTCTTC
CDR3 protein: CATSGRGRPKDNEQFF

V gene: TRBV20-1
D gene: .
J gene: TRBJ2-2
clone size: .
CDR3 length: 15
CDR3 DNA: TGCAGTGCTAGAGATCGCCGGAGAGCCACCGGGGAGCTGTTTTTT
CDR3 protein: CSARDRRRATGELFF

V gene: TRBV20-1
D gene: .
J gene: TRBJ2-1
clone size: .
CDR3 length: 14
CDR3 DNA: TGCAGTGCTACCTGGGGGCTAGAGGGCAATGAGCAGTTCTTC
CDR3 protein: CSATWGLEGNEQFF

V gene: TRBV20-1
D gene: .
J gene: TRBJ2-3
clone size: .
CDR3 length: 11
CDR3 DNA: TGCAGTCAAGGGGGGCCAGATACGCAGTATTTT
CDR3 protein: CSQGGPDTQYF

V gene: TRBV5-1
D gene: .
J gene: TRBJ2-6
clone size: .
CDR3 length: 14
CDR3 DNA: TGCGCCAGCAGCTTAAGGACGGGTGAAGGCGTCCTGACTTTC
CDR3 protein: CASSLRTGEGVLTF

V gene: TRBV5-1
D gene: .
J gene: TRBJ2-5
clone size: .
CDR3 length: 16
CDR3 DNA: TGCGCCAGCAGCTTGGCGGGCGCAGGGTGGCAAGAGACCCAGTACTTC
CDR3 protein: CASSLAGAGWQETQYF

V gene: TRBV6-5
D gene: TRBD1
J gene: TRBJ2-2
clone size: few
CDR3 length: 15
CDR3 DNA: TGTGCCAGCAGTTACGGGGACAGGGACTCCGGGGAGCTGTTTTTT
CDR3 protein: CASSYGDRDSGELFF

V gene: TRBV15
D gene: .
J gene: TRBJ2-4
clone size: .
CDR3 length: 15
CDR3 DNA: TGTGCCACCAGCAGAGACAGGGCTACCAAAAACATTCAGTACTTC
CDR3 protein: CATSRDRATKNIQYF

V gene: TRBV12-3/TRBV12-4
D gene: .
J gene: TRBJ2-3
clone size: .
CDR3 length: 14
CDR3 DNA: TGTGCCAGCAGTTTAGATGCTGGATTGCAATCGGAGTATTTT
CDR3 protein: CASSLDAGLQSEYF

V gene: TRBV15
D gene: .
J gene: TRBJ1-2
clone size: .
CDR3 length: 13
CDR3 DNA: TGTGCCACCAGCGGGACGGACCTCTATGGCTACACCTTC
CDR3 protein: CATSGTDLYGYTF

V gene: TRBV6-1
D gene: TRBD2
J gene: TRBJ2-1
clone size: .
CDR3 length: 16
CDR3 DNA: TGTGCCAGCAGTGGTACAGCGGGAGGGTCCTACAATGAGCAGTTCTTC
CDR3 protein: CASSGTAGGSYNEQFF

V gene: TRBV4-2
D gene: .
J gene: TRBJ2-1
clone size: many
CDR3 length: 11
CDR3 DNA: TGTGCCAGCAGCCCCGGAATGGAACAGTTCTTC
CDR3 protein: CASSPGMEQFF

V gene: TRBV20-1
D gene: .
J gene: TRBJ2-3
clone size: .
CDR3 length: 13
CDR3 DNA: TGCAGTGCTCCCTCTATTGTTAAAGATACGCAGTATTTT
CDR3 protein: CSAPSIVKDTQYF

V gene: TRBV20-1
D gene: TRBD2
J gene: TRBJ2-2
clone size: few
CDR3 length: 14
CDR3 DNA: TGCAGTGCTAGCCTAGCGGGTTACACCGGGGAGCTGTTTTTT
CDR3 protein: CSASLAGYTGELFF

V gene: TRBV20-1
D gene: .
J gene: TRBJ2-3
clone size: few
CDR3 length: 15
CDR3 DNA: TGCAGTGCTAGTCGCCCTAGCGCTTCAATAGATACGCAGTATTTT
CDR3 protein: CSASRPSASIDTQYF

V gene: TRBV11-2
D gene: .
J gene: TRBJ2-1
clone size: few
CDR3 length: 15
CDR3 DNA: TGTGCCAGCAGCAGTCTACGGGCAAGCAGGTATGAGCAGTTCTTC
CDR3 protein: CASSSLRASRYEQFF

V gene: TRBV20-1
D gene: .
J gene: TRBJ2-7
clone size: .
CDR3 length: 12
CDR3 DNA: TGCAGTGCTACCAAGGGGGCCTACGAGCAGTACTTC
CDR3 protein: CSATKGAYEQYF

V gene: TRBV4-2
D gene: .
J gene: TRBJ1-5
clone size: .
CDR3 length: 14
CDR3 DNA: TGTGCCAGCAGCCAAGAACGGGCGAATCAGCCCCAGCATTTT
CDR3 protein: CASSQERANQPQHF

V gene: TRBV6-2/TRBV6-3
D gene: .
J gene: TRBJ1-5
clone size: many
CDR3 length: 13
CDR3 DNA: TGTGCCAGCAGTTCGGAGACAGCCGGGCCCCAGCATTTT
CDR3 protein: CASSSETAGPQHF

V gene: TRBV4-2
D gene: .
J gene: TRBJ1-5
clone size: many
CDR3 length: 15
CDR3 DNA: TGTGCCAGCAGCCAAGATGGGAGGGGACAACAGCCCCAGCATTTT
CDR3 protein: CASSQDGRGQQPQHF

V gene: TRBV7-2
D gene: .
J gene: TRBJ2-1
clone size: few
CDR3 length: 12
CDR3 DNA: TGTGCCAGCAGGAGAAGGGGAAATGAGCAGTTCTTC
CDR3 protein: CASRRRGNEQFF

V gene: TRBV7-9
D gene: TRBD2
J gene: TRBJ2-7
clone size: .
CDR3 length: 15
CDR3 DNA: TGTGCCAGCAGCCCCCCAGCGGGAGGCCGCTACGAGCAGTACTTC
CDR3 protein: CASSPPAGGRYEQYF

V gene: TRBV7-9
D gene: TRBD1
J gene: TRBJ2-1
clone size: few
CDR3 length: 14
CDR3 DNA: TGTGCCAGCAGCCTCGGACAGGGTTCGGCTGAGCAGTTCTTC
CDR3 protein: CASSLGQGSAEQFF

V gene: TRBV6-1
D gene: TRBD2
J gene: TRBJ2-1
clone size: few
CDR3 length: 18
CDR3 DNA: TGTGCCAGCAGCCGGTCCCCTTCTGGTCTAGCGGGGGCCGGGGAGCAGTTCTTC
CDR3 protein: CASSRSPSGLAGAGEQFF

V gene: TRBV5-6
D gene: .
J gene: TRBJ2-7
clone size: few
CDR3 length: 13
CDR3 DNA: TGTGCCAGCAGCCTGGGCGGGCCGAACGAGCAGTACTTC
CDR3 protein: CASSLGGPNEQYF

V gene: TRBV27
D gene: .
J gene: TRBJ1-2
clone size: few
CDR3 length: 13
CDR3 DNA: TGTGCCAGCAGTTTTCGGTGGAACTATGGCTACACCTTC
CDR3 protein: CASSFRWNYGYTF

V gene: TRBV20-1
D gene: .
J gene: TRBJ2-2
clone size: .
CDR3 length: 15
CDR3 DNA: TGCAGTGCTCCCAGGGTCCTCGCGAACACCGGGGAGCTGTTTTTT
CDR3 protein: CSAPRVLANTGELFF